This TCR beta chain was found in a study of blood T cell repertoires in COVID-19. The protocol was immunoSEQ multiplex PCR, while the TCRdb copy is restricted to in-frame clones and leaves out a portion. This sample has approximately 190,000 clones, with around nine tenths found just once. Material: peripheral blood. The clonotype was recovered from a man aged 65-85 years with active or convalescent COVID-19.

CDR3: CASSPLNTGELFF. The CDR3 DNA is TGTGCCAGCAGTCCCCTTAACACCGGGGAGCTGTTTTTT. The chain links TRBV27 to TRBJ2-2; the D is unclear. The V end lost 5 bases, the J end lost 2 bases, and 6 bases lay between the germline ends. The germline gives CDR1 MNHEY, CDR2 SMNVEV (reference sequence). The CDR3 spans 13 residues.